This T cell receptor beta chain was found in a study of cytomegalovirus exposure and HLA in healthy donors. General observations from the study: Earlier analysis looked at TCR beta V segments, and most were productive about 87% or about 30% of the time. Follow-up analysis later connected one missense variant in DCLRE1C with trimming of TCR beta V- and J-genes.

Per germline, CDR1 SGHTS and CDR2 YDEGEE. The CDR3 has 14 residues. The V end was cut by 3 bases, the J end by 2 bases, with 10 bases between. About this clone itself: Its cognate antigen is unknown.

The PCR had 60 Vbeta and 13 Jbeta primers. Clones were sequenced by immunoSEQ multiplex PCR, and TCRdb holds only the in-frame ones, with some missing. The sample yields 170,000 or so clones, about 78% seen once. This TCR was sampled from a man between 35 and 55 years old in good health and CMV-seronegative. The rearrangement uses TRBV5-8 and TRBJ2-3; D may be TRBD1 (6 bases). Source material: PBMCs. CDR3 in DNA: TGTGCCAGCAGCTCGGGACACCTCACAGATACGCAGTATTTT. It codes for CASSSGHLTDTQYF.